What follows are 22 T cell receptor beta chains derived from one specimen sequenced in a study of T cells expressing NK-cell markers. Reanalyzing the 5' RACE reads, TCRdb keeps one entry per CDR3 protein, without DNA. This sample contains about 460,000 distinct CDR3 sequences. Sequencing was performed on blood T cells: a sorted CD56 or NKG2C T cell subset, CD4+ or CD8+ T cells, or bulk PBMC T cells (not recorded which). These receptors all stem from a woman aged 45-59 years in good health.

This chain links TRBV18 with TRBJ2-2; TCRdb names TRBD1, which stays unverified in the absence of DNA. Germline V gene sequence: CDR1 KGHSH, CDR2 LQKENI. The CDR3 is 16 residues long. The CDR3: CASSPRTGGANGELFF.

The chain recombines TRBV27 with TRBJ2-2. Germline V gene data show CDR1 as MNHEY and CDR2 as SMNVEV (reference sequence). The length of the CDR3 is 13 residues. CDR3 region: CASSLPGIGELFF.

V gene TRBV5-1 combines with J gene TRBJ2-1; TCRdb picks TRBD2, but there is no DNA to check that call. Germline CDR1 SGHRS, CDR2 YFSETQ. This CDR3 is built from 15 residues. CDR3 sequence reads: CASSSAGTGINEQFF.

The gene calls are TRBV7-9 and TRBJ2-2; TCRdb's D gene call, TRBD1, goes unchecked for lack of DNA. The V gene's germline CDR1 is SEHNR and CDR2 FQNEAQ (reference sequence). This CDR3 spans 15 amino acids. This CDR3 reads CASRGTGGDTGELFF.

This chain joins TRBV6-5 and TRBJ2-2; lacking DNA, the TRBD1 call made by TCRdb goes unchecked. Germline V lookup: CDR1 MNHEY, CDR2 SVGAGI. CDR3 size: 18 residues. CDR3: CASSYSTPTAANTGELFF.

This chain's CDR3 is CATSRDRGAETQYF. The gene calls are TRBV15 and TRBJ2-5; the TCRdb D gene call, TRBD1, has no DNA to confirm it. Germline lookup yields CDR1 LNHNV and CDR2 YYDKDF (reference sequence). This CDR3 has 14 amino acids.

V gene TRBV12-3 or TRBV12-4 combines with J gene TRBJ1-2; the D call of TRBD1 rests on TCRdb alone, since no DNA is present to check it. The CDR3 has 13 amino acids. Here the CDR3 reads CASSPTGLGGYTF.

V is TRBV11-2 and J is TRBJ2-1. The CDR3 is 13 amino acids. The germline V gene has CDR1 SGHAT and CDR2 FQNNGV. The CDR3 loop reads CASSFRVGDEQFF.

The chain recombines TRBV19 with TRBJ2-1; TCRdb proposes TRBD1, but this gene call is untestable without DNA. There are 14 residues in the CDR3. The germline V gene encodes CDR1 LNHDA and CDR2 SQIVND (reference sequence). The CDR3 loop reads CASEGSGSVNEQFF.

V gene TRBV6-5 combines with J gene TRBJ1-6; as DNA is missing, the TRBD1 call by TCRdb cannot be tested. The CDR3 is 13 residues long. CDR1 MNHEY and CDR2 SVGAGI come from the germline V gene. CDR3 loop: CATHRGENSPLHF.

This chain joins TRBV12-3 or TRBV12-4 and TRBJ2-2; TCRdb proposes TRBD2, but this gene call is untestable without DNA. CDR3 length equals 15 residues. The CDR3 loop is CASSLKGGYTGELFF.

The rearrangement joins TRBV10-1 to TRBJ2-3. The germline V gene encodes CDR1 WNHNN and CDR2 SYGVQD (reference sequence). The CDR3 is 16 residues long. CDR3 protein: CASSESRPSSTDTQYF.

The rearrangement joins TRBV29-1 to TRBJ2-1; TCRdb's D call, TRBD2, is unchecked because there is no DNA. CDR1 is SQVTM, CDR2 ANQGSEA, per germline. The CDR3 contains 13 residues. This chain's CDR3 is CSVSSSGNNEQFF.

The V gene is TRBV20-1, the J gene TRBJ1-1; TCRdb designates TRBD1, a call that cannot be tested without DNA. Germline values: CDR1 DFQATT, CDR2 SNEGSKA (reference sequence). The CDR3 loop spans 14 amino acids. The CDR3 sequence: CSAREGRSFTEAFF.

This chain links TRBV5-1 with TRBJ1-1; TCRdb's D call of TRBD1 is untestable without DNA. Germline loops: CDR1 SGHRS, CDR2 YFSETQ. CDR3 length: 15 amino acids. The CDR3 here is CASSPRTGLNTEAFF.

The CDR3 protein is CSARDPLGGYTF. The chain carries TRBV20-1 and TRBJ1-2; the D call of TRBD1 rests on TCRdb alone, since no DNA is present to check it. The length of the CDR3 is 12 residues. The germline V gene encodes CDR1 DFQATT and CDR2 SNEGSKA (reference sequence).

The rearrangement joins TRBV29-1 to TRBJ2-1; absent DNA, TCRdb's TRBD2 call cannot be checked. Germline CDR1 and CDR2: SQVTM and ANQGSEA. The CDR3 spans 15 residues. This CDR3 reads CSAQGSRGRDNEQFF.

The CDR3 region is CASSFKGGRIDTQYF. The V gene is TRBV28, the J gene TRBJ2-3; TCRdb outputs TRBD1, but without DNA this stays unchecked. The germline gives CDR1 MDHEN, CDR2 SYDVKM. CDR3 length: 15 amino acids. The full variable domain, with the rest looked up from reference TRBV28 and TRBJ2-3, is DVKVTQSSRYLVKRTGEKVFLECVQDMDHENMFWYRQDPGLGLRLIYFSYDVKMKEKGDIPEGYSVSREKKERFSLILESASTNQTSMYLCASSFKGGRIDTQYFGPGTRLTVL.

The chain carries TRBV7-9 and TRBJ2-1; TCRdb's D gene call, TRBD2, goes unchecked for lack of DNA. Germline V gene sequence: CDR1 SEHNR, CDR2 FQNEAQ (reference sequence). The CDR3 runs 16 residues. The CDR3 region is CASSLPSGRKRDEQFF.

CDR3 sequence: CSARDRRTLNTEAFF. The rearrangement links TRBV20-1 to TRBJ1-1. The CDR3 length is 15 residues. Germline V gene lookup returns CDR1 DFQATT and CDR2 SNEGSKA (reference sequence).

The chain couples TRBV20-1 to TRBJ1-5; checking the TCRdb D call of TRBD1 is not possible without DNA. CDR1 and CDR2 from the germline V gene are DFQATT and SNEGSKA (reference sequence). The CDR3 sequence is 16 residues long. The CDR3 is CSASGQGANGNQPQHF.

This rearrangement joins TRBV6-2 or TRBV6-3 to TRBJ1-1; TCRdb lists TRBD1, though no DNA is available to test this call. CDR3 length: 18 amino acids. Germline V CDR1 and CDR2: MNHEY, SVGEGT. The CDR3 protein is CASSYPIGQGTYPTEAFF.